What follows are 13 T cell receptor beta chains derived from one specimen sequenced in a study of blood T cell repertoires in COVID-19. Method: immunoSEQ multiplex PCR; TCRdb's copy keeps in-frame clones and lacks some. The sample consists of a few hundred thousand clones, approximately 89% of them appearing once. The specimen sequenced was peripheral blood. Receptor source: a woman aged 60-70 years with acute or convalescent COVID-19.

The V and J genes are TRBV28 and TRBJ2-2, with TRBD1 identical over 7 bases. After removal of 1 base from V and 3 bases from J, the junction contained 2 bases not matched to a gene. CDR1 is MDHEN and CDR2 is SYDVKM in the germline V gene. The CDR3 length is 15 residues. The CDR3 DNA reads TGTGCCAGCAGTTTATTGGGGACAGACACCGGGGAGCTGTTTTTT. Amino acid sequence: CASSLLGTDTGELFF.

The chain combines TRBV11-3 with TRBJ1-4; TRBD1 is a possible D gene (5 bases). The germline V and J ends were trimmed by 5 bases and 4 bases, with 11 bases remaining between them. Germline lookup yields CDR1 SGHNT and CDR2 YENEEA. This CDR3 is built from 14 residues. The CDR3 DNA is TGTGCCAGCAGCCAGGGCGGAATTAATGAAAAACTGTTTTTT. Protein product: CASSQGGINEKLFF.

This clone was found a few times. J is TRBJ2-7 and V is TRBV6-2 or TRBV6-3; 11 bases are shared with TRBD1. This CDR3 region has 15 residues. J gave up 2 bases and V 6 bases, and 6 bases lay outside the gene matches. Per the germline V gene, CDR1 is MNHEY and CDR2 is SVGEGT. DNA of the CDR3: TGTGCCAGCAGACCTGGACAGGGGGCCACCTACGAGCAGTACTTC. It codes for CASRPGQGATYEQYF.

A few counts support this clone. The chain has TRBV9 and TRBJ1-2; a possible D gene is TRBD1 (5 bases). V dropped 0 bases and J dropped 2 bases, with 8 bases sitting between them. The CDR3 totals 14 residues. Germline V gives CDR1 SGDLS, CDR2 YYNGEE. Here the CDR3 reads CASSVDQGNYGYTF. The CDR3 nucleotides are TGTGCCAGCAGCGTAGATCAGGGAAACTATGGCTACACCTTC.

This chain uses TRBV9 with TRBJ2-3; 8 bases map to TRBD2. This CDR3 is built from 15 residues. CDR1 and CDR2 from the germline V gene are SGDLS and YYNGEE. V lost 3 bases, J lost 6 bases, and 9 bases stayed unmatched. The CDR3, as DNA: TGTGCCAGCAGCGCCCTCCCGGGACTAGGGGATACGCAGTATTTT. This codes for CASSALPGLGDTQYF.

This chain connects TRBV21-1 to TRBJ2-5; the table's D call TRBD1 went unverified against the DNA. TRBV21-1 is designated a pseudogene. This CDR3 comprises 13 residues. The CDR3 protein is CASSIRDQETQYF. The CDR3, as DNA: TGTGCCAGCAGCATCAGGGACCAAGAGACCCAGTACTTC.

This rearrangement joins TRBV6-5 to TRBJ2-5; TRBD1 matches at 9 bases. Trimming took 2 bases from V and 5 from J; bases not matched to a gene: 9. Germline loops: CDR1 MNHEY, CDR2 SVGAGI. This CDR3 contains 16 residues. This CDR3 is CASSYGGQGIGETQYF. The CDR3 DNA sequence: TGTGCCAGCAGTTACGGGGGACAGGGAATCGGGGAGACCCAGTACTTC.

CDR3 sequence reads: CASSHRRTSGGGSSYNEQFF. DNA for the CDR3: TGTGCCAGCAGCCATCGCCGGACTAGCGGGGGGGGGAGCTCCTACAATGAGCAGTTCTTC. The V and J genes are TRBV14 and TRBJ2-1; 15 nucleotides line up with TRBD2. The CDR3 is made up of 20 amino acids. CDR1 SGHDN and CDR2 FVKESK come from the germline V gene. The V gene end was trimmed by 3 bases and the J gene end by 0 bases; junction bases not matched to a gene: 9.

The J gene is TRBJ1-1, the V gene TRBV24-1; TRBD1 is a possible D gene (5 bases). V shed 8 bases and J shed 0 bases, with 9 bases lying between them. CDR1 and CDR2 from the germline V gene are KGHDR and SFDVKD. The CDR3 runs 13 residues. The CDR3 loop reads CATMDNLNTEAFF. In nucleotides, the CDR3 is TGTGCCACCATGGACAATCTGAACACTGAAGCTTTCTTT.

CDR3 nucleotides: TGTGCCAGCAGCGCCTCCACTAGCGGGATGGTCACCGGGGAGCTGTTTTTT. Translated: CASSASTSGMVTGELFF. The rearrangement uses TRBV7-3 and TRBJ2-2; 10 nucleotides agree with TRBD2. With 5 bases clipped from V and 4 bases from J, the junction kept 10 bases outside the gene matches. This CDR3 is built from 17 residues. Germline-derived CDR1 and CDR2 are SGHTA and FQGTGA.

This chain's CDR3 is CASSLDPLTGSGQPQHF. CDR3 coding DNA: TGCGCCAGCAGCTTGGACCCCCTAACAGGGAGTGGGCAGCCCCAGCATTTT. The genes are TRBV5-1 and TRBJ1-5; TRBD1 might be the D (6 bases). CDR3 size: 17 residues. Deletions cut 0 bases from V and 7 bases from J, with 20 bases between. Germline assignment: CDR1 SGHRS and CDR2 YFSETQ.

The rearrangement links TRBV6-5 to TRBJ1-2; weak D call: TRBD1 (5 bases). This CDR3 spans 15 amino acids. Trimming stripped 2 bases from V and 0 bases from J, with 10 bases between. The germline CDR1 and CDR2 sequences are MNHEY and SVGAGI. The CDR3 DNA is TGTGCCAGCAGTTACGCAAGGACACCTAACTATGGCTACACCTTC. Translating gives CASSYARTPNYGYTF.

The chain combines TRBV18 with TRBJ2-6; 8 bases map to TRBD1. The CDR3 loop spans 18 amino acids. Germline trimming cut 6 bases from V and 1 base from J; bases unmatched to any gene: 11. Germline V gene data show CDR1 as KGHSH and CDR2 as LQKENI. The CDR3 DNA follows: TGTGCCAGCTCTCTCATCCGGACAGGGAATTCTGGGGCCAACGTCCTGACTTTC. Translating gives CASSLIRTGNSGANVLTF.